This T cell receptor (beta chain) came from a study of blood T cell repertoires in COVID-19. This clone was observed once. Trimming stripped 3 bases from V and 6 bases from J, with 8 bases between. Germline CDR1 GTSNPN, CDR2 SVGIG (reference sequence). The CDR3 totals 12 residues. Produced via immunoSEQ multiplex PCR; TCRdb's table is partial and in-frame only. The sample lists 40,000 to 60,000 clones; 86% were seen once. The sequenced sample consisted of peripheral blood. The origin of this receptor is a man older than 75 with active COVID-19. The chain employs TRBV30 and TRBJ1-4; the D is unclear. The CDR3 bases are TGTGCCTGGAGACAGTTTGATGAAAAACTGTTTTTT. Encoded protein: CAWRQFDEKLFF.